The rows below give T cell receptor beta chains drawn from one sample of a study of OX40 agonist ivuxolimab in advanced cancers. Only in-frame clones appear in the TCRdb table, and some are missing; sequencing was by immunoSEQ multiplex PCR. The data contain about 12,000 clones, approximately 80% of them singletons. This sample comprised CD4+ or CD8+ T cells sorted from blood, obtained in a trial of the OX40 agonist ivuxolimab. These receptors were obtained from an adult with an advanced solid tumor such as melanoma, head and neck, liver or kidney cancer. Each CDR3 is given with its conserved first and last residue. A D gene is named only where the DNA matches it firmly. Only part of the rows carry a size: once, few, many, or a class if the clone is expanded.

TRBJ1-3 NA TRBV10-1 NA CASSGPTGNSGNTIYF TGCGCCAGCAGTGGTCCGACGGGAAACTCTGGAAACACCATATATTTT
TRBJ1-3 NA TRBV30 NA CACDFNGSGNTIYF TGTGCCTGTGATTTTAATGGCTCTGGAAACACCATATATTTT
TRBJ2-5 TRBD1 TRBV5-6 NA CASSFKSIVWDRVQETQYF TGTGCCAGCAGCTTTAAATCAATCGTTTGGGACAGGGTTCAAGAGACCCAGTACTTC
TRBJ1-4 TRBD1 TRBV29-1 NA CSVWDREGEKLFF TGCAGCGTTTGGGACAGGGAGGGTGAAAAACTGTTTTTT
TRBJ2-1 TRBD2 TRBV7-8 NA CASSFLAEYNEQFF TGTGCCAGCAGCTTTCTAGCGGAATACAATGAGCAGTTCTTC
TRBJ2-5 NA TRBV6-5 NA CASSYGQGQETQYF TGTGCCAGCAGTTATGGGCAGGGGCAAGAGACCCAGTACTTC
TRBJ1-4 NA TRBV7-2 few CASSLAPATNEKLFF TGTGCCAGCAGCTTAGCTCCAGCAACTAATGAAAAACTGTTTTTT
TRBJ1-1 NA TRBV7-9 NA CASSPTRGMNTEAFF TGTGCCAGCAGCCCTACCCGGGGAATGAACACTGAAGCTTTCTTT
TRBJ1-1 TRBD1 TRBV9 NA CASSVGHTGDTEAFF TGTGCCAGCAGCGTAGGACATACAGGGGACACTGAAGCTTTCTTT
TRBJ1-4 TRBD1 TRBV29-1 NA CSVEASGTGFEKLFF TGCAGCGTTGAAGCATCCGGGACAGGGTTCGAAAAACTGTTTTTT
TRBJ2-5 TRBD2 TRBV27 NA CASSLWHGGGYQETQYF TGTGCCAGCAGTTTATGGCACGGCGGGGGGTACCAAGAGACCCAGTACTTC
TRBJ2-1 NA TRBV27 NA CASSLFGDGSSYNEQFF TGTGCCAGCAGTTTATTCGGGGACGGGAGCTCCTACAATGAGCAGTTCTTC
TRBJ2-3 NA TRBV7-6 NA CASSLAGGAADTQYF TGTGCCAGCAGCTTAGCTGGGGGTGCCGCAGATACGCAGTATTTT
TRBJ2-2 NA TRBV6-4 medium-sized CASSEAGSNTGELFF TGTGCCAGCAGTGAGGCAGGATCGAACACCGGGGAGCTGTTTTTT
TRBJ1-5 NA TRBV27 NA CASRFAGPGQPQHF TGTGCCAGCAGGTTCGCCGGGCCGGGGCAGCCCCAGCATTTT
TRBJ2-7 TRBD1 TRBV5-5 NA CASSLGDRGLSYEQYF TGTGCCAGCAGCTTGGGCGACAGGGGACTCTCCTACGAGCAGTACTTC
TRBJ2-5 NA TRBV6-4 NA CASSDSAEETQYF TGTGCCAGCAGTGACTCGGCAGAAGAGACCCAGTACTTC
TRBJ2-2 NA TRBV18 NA CASSTPDGNGELFF TGTGCCAGCTCAACCCCGGACGGCAATGGGGAGCTGTTTTTT
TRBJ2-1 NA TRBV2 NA CASSDRGFWNEQFF TGTGCCAGCAGTGACCGGGGATTCTGGAATGAGCAGTTCTTC
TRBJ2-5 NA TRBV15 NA CATSRDSAGPYQETQYF TGTGCCACCAGCAGAGATTCGGCAGGGCCATACCAAGAGACCCAGTACTTC
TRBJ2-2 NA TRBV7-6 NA CASSLGGNSVRSGELFF TGTGCCAGCAGCTTAGGGGGGAACTCTGTGCGGAGCGGGGAGCTGTTTTTT
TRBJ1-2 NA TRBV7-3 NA CVSSLTGAGREAGYTF TGTGTCAGCAGCTTAACGGGGGCCGGCAGGGAGGCTGGCTACACCTTC
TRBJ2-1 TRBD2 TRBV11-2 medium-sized CASSPSRTSGNEQFF TGTGCCAGCAGCCCTAGCAGGACTAGCGGAAATGAGCAGTTCTTC
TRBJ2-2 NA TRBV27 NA CASWFLGAGTTGELFF TGTGCCAGTTGGTTTCTGGGGGCAGGGACGACCGGGGAGCTGTTTTTT
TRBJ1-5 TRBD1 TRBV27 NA CASSSTGTGGNQPQHF TGTGCCAGCAGTTCGACCGGGACAGGGGGCAATCAGCCCCAGCATTTT
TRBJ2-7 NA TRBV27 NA CASSLGRTYEQYF TGTGCCAGCAGTTTGGGACGAACCTACGAGCAGTACTTC
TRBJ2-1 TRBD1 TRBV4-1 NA CASSPQGNEQFF TGCGCCAGCAGCCCACAGGGGAATGAGCAGTTCTTC
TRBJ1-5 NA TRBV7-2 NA CASRDGKNSNQPQHF TGTGCCAGCAGAGATGGGAAAAATAGCAATCAGCCCCAGCATTTT
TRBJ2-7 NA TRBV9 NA CASSPRTASYEQYF TGTGCCAGCAGCCCCCGGACGGCTTCCTACGAGCAGTACTTC
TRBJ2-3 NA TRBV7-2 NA CASSWTNTDTQYF TGTGCCAGCAGCTGGACGAACACAGATACGCAGTATTTT
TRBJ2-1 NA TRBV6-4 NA CANPGQRESYNEQFF TGTGCCAACCCGGGACAGCGGGAATCCTACAATGAGCAGTTCTTC
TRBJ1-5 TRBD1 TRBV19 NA CASFGQGEAQPQHF TGTGCCAGTTTTGGACAGGGCGAAGCTCAGCCCCAGCATTTT
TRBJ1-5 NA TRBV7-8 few CASSLGRDNQPQHF TGTGCCAGCAGCTTAGGCAGGGACAATCAGCCCCAGCATTTT
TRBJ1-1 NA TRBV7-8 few CASSSTGRTEAFF TGTGCCAGCAGCTCGACAGGTAGGACTGAAGCTTTCTTT
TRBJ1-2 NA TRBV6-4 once CASSERIGGFYGYTF TGTGCCAGCAGTGAACGGATCGGGGGGTTCTATGGCTACACCTTC
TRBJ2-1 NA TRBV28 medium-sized CASSLGPNNEQFF TGTGCCAGCAGTCTCGGGCCCAACAATGAGCAGTTCTTC
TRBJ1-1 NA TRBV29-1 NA CSVPGLSTTMNTEAFF TGCAGCGTGCCGGGACTTAGCACGACCATGAACACTGAAGCTTTCTTT
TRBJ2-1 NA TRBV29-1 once CSVEDPEGGVNEQFF TGCAGCGTTGAAGACCCGGAGGGGGGAGTCAATGAGCAGTTCTTC
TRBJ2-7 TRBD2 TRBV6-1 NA CASSADPGLKGGAVLYEQYF TGTGCCAGCAGTGCCGACCCGGGACTAAAAGGAGGGGCGGTTCTCTACGAGCAGTACTTC
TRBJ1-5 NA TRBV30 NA CAWSVRQLGEPQHF TGTGCCTGGAGTGTACGTCAGTTAGGGGAGCCCCAGCATTTT
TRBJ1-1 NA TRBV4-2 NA CASSQEGGEAQAFF TGTGCCAGCAGCCAGGAGGGCGGGGAAGCCCAAGCTTTCTTT
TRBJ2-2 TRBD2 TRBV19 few CASRGGSGELFF TGTGCCAGTAGGGGAGGGTCCGGGGAGCTGTTTTTT
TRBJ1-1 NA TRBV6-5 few CASSWADVNTEAFF TGTGCCAGCAGCTGGGCGGACGTGAACACTGAAGCTTTCTTT
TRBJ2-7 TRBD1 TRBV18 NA CASSPARGSYEQYF TGTGCCAGCTCACCAGCCAGGGGGTCCTACGAGCAGTACTTC